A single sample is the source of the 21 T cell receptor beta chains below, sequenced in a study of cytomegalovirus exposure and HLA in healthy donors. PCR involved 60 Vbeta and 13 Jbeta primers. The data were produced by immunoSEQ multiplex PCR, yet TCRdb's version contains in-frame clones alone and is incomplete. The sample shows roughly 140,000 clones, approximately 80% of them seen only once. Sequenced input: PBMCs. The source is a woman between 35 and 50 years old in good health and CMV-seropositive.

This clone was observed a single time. CDR3 amino acids: CASSYGVYRDEETQYF. The DNA for the CDR3 is TGTGCCAGCAGTTACGGAGTTTACAGGGATGAAGAGACCCAGTACTTC. The chain has TRBV6-5 and TRBJ2-5; possible D gene TRBD1, 6 bases. Germline assignment: CDR1 MNHEY and CDR2 SVGAGI. V shed 2 bases and J shed 3 bases, with 16 bases lying between them. The CDR3 has 16 amino acids.

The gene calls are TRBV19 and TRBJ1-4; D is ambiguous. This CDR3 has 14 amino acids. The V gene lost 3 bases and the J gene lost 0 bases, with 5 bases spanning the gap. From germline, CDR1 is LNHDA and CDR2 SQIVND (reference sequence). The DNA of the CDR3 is TGTGCCAGTAGTATTCTAACAACTAATGAAAAACTGTTTTTT. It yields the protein CASSILTTNEKLFF.

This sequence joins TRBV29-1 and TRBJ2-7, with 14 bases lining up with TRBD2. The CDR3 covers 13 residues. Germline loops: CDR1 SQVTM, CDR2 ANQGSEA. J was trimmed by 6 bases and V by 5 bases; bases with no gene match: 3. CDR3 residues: CSVPGLAGGEQYF. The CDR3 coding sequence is TGCAGCGTTCCTGGACTAGCGGGAGGCGAGCAGTACTTC.

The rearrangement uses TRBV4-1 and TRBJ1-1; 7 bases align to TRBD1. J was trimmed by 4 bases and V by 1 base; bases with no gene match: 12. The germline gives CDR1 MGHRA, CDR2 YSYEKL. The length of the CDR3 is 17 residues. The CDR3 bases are TGCGCCAGCAGCCAAGCTAAGGCAGGGGGGATAGGCACTGAAGCTTTCTTT. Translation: CASSQAKAGGIGTEAFF.

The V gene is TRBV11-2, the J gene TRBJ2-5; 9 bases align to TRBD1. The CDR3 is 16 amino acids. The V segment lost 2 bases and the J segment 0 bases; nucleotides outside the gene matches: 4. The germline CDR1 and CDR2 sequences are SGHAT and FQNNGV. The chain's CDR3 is CASSLLTGGYQETQYF. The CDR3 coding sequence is TGTGCCAGCAGCTTACTGACAGGGGGTTACCAAGAGACCCAGTACTTC.

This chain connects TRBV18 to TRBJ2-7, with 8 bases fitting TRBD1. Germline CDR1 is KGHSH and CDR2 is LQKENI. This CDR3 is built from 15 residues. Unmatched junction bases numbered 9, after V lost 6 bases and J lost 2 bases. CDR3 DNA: TGTGCCAGCTCGTCAACCAGGGGGCACGCCTACGAGCAGTACTTC. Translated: CASSSTRGHAYEQYF.

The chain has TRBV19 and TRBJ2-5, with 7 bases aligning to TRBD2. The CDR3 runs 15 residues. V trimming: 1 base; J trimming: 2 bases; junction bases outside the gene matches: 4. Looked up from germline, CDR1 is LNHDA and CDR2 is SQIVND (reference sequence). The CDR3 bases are TGTGCCAGTAGTATAGGAACTAGCGTTCAAGAGACCCAGTACTTC. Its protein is CASSIGTSVQETQYF. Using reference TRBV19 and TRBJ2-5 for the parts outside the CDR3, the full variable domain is DGGITQSPKYLFRKEGQNVTLSCEQNLNHDAMYWYRQDPGQGLRLIYYSQIVNDFQKGDIAEGYSVSREKKESFPLTVTSAQKNPTAFYLCASSIGTSVQETQYFGPGTRLLVL.

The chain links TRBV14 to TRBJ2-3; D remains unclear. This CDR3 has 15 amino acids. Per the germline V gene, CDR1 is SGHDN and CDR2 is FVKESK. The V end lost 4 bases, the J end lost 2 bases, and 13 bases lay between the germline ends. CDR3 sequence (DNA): TGTGCCAGCAGCCGCTTCTCGGGTCCCACAGATACGCAGTATTTT. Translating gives CASSRFSGPTDTQYF.

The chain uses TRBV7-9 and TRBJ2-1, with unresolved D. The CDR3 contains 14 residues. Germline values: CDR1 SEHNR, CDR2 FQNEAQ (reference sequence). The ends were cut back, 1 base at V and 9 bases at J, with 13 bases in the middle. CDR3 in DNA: TGTGCCAGCAGCTTAGTTACCGAGTCTAGTGAGCAGTTCTTC. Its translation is CASSLVTESSEQFF. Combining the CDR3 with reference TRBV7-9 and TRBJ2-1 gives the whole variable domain DTGVSQNPRHKITKRGQNVTFRCDPISEHNRLYWYRQTLGQGPEFLTYFQNEAQLEKSRLLSDRFSAERPKGSFSTLEIQRTEQGDSAMYLCASSLVTESSEQFFGPGTRLTVL.

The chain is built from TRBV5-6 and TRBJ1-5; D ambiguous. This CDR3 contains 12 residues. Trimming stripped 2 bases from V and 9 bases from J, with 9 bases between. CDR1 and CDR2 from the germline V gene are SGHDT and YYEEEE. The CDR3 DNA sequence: TGTGCCAGCAGCTTAGTCGCGGGGCCCCAGCATTTT. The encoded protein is CASSLVAGPQHF. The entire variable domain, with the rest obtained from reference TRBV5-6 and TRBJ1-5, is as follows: DAGVTQSPTHLIKTRGQQVTLRCSPKSGHDTVSWYQQALGQGPQFIFQYYEEEERQRGNFPDRFSGHQFPNYSSELNVNALLLGDSALYLCASSLVAGPQHFGDGTRLSIL.

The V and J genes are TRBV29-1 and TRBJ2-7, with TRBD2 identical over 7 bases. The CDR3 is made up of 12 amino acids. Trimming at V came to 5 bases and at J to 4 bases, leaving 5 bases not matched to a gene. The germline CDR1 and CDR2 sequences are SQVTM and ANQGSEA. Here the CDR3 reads CSVLSGIYEQYF. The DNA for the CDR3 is TGCAGCGTTCTAAGCGGGATTTACGAGCAGTACTTC.

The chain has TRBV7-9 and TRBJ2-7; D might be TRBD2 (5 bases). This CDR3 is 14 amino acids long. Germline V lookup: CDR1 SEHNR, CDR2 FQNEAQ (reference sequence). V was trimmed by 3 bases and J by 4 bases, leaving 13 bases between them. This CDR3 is CASSFGEGSYEQYF. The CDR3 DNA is TGTGCCAGCAGCTTTGGCGAGGGTTCGTACGAGCAGTACTTC.

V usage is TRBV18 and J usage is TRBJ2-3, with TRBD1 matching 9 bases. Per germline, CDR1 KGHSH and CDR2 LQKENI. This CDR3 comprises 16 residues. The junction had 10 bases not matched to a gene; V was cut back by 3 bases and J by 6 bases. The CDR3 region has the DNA TGTGCCAGCTCACCTAGTGGGACAGGGTCCACCGATACGCAGTATTTT. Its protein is CASSPSGTGSTDTQYF.

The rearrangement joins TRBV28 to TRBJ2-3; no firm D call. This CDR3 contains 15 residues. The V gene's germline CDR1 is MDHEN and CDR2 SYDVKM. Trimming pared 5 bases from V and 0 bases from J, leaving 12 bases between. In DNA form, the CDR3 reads TGTGCCAGCAGTCTCCCTCTTACTAGCACAGATACGCAGTATTTT. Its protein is CASSLPLTSTDTQYF.

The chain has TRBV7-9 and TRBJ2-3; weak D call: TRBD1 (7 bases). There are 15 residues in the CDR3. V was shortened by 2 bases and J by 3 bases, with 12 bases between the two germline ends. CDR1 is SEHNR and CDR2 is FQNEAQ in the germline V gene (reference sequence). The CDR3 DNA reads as TGTGCCAGCAGCTTACTGACAGGGAGGACAGATACGCAGTATTTT. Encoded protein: CASSLLTGRTDTQYF.

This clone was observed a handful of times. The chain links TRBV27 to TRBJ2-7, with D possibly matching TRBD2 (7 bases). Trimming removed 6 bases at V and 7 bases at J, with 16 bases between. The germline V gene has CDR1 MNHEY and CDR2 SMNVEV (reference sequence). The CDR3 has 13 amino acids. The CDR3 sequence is CASRWGGAGEQYF. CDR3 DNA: TGTGCCAGCAGATGGGGGGGGGCGGGGGAGCAGTACTTC.

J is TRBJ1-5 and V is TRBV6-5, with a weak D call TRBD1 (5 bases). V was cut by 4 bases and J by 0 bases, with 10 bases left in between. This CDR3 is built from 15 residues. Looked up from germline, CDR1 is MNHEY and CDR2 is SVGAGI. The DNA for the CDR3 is TGTGCCAGCAGTTCGCGACAGTATAGCAATCAGCCCCAGCATTTT. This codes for CASSSRQYSNQPQHF.

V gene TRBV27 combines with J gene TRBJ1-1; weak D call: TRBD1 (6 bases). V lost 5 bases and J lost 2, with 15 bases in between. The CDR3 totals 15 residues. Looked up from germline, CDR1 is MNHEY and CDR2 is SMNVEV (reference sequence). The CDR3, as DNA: TGTGCCAGCAGTCGGTTGGGACAACTAAACACTGAAGCTTTCTTT. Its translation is CASSRLGQLNTEAFF.

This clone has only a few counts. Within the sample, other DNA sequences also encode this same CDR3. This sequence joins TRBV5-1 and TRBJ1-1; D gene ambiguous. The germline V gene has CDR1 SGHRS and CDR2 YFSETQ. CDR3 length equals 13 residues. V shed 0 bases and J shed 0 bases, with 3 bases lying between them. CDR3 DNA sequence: TGCGCCAGCAGCTTGGCATTGAACACTGAAGCTTTCTTT. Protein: CASSLALNTEAFF.

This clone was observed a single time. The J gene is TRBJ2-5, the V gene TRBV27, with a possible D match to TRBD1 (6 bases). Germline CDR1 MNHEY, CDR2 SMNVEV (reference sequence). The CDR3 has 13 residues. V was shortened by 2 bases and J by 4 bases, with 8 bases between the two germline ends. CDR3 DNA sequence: TGTGCCAGCAGTTTAGGGGGCAGAGAGACCCAGTACTTC. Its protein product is CASSLGGRETQYF.

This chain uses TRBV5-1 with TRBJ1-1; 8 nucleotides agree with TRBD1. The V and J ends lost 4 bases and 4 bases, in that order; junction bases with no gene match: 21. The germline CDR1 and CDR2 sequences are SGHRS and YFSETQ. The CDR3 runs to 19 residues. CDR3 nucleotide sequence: TGCGCCAGCAGCGCAAAGGACCCAGGGGGCGGAAAGGTTATCACTGAAGCTTTCTTT. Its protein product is CASSAKDPGGGKVITEAFF.